The rows below give T cell receptor beta chains drawn from one sample of a study of blood T cell repertoires in COVID-19. The repertoire was sequenced with immunoSEQ multiplex PCR; TCRdb's copy has only in-frame clones and lacks some. Here the sample spans 80,000 to 95,000 clones, around three quarters being singletons. The sequenced material came from peripheral blood. The receptors come from a woman aged 80 or over with active or convalescent COVID-19. CDR3s include the opening cysteine and the closing phenylalanine or tryptophan. The D gene is left open where the match is weak. Not all rows give a size; the values are once, few, many and, for expanded clones, a class.

D	J	size	V	CDR3	DNA
-	TRBJ2-1	few	TRBV7-9	CASSLAPLYNEQFF	TGTGCCAGCAGCTTAGCTCCCTTGTACAATGAGCAGTTCTTC
-	TRBJ1-2	-	TRBV7-8	CASSLARAQKNGYTF	TGTGCCAGCAGCTTAGCGCGAGCACAGAAGAATGGCTACACCTTC
-	TRBJ2-7	-	TRBV11-2	CASSPGQSSYEQYF	TGTGCCAGCAGCCCCGGACAGAGCTCCTACGAGCAGTACTTC
-	TRBJ1-3	-	TRBV24-1	CATSRGSGNTIYF	TGTGCCACCAGCAGGGGCAGTGGAAACACCATATATTTT
-	TRBJ2-7	-	TRBV7-2	CASSLMAQEIYEQYF	TGTGCCAGCAGCTTAATGGCACAGGAGATCTACGAGCAGTACTTC
TRBD2	TRBJ2-1	-	TRBV24-1	CATSDPSGGDEQFF	TGTGCCACCAGTGATCCGAGCGGGGGCGATGAGCAGTTCTTC
TRBD1	TRBJ1-1	many	TRBV6-6	CASTTGGGIPEAFF	TGTGCCAGCACGACAGGGGGAGGTATCCCTGAAGCTTTCTTT
-	TRBJ2-7	-	TRBV24-1	CATSGRGYEQYF	TGTGCCACCAGTGGTAGGGGATACGAGCAGTACTTC
-	TRBJ2-7	-	TRBV5-1	CASNIAGADEQYF	TGCGCCAGCAACATCGCGGGGGCCGACGAGCAGTACTTC
TRBD2	TRBJ2-2	-	TRBV7-8	CASSPSGGAGPGELFF	TGTGCCAGCAGCCCTAGCGGGGGGGCCGGTCCCGGGGAGCTGTTTTTT
-	TRBJ2-5	-	TRBV5-4	CASSFPGLHGVETQYF	TGTGCCAGCAGCTTTCCGGGACTCCATGGCGTAGAGACCCAGTACTTC
TRBD2	TRBJ2-2	-	TRBV13	CASSLFRSAGGPLRTGELFF	TGTGCCAGCAGCTTATTTAGATCGGCGGGGGGGCCTTTACGGACCGGGGAGCTGTTTTTT
-	TRBJ1-6	-	TRBV5-4	CASSLEFRDNSPLHF	TGTGCCAGCAGCTTGGAGTTCAGGGATAATTCACCCCTCCACTTT
-	TRBJ1-1	-	TRBV9	CASSAQGNTEAFF	TGTGCCAGCAGCGCACAGGGGAACACTGAAGCTTTCTTT
TRBD1	TRBJ1-4	few	TRBV25-1	CASSELTGVNEKLFF	TGTGCCAGCAGTGAGTTGACAGGGGTAAATGAAAAACTGTTTTTT
TRBD1	TRBJ2-6	-	TRBV6-1	CASSEGQGVGANVLTF	TGTGCCAGCAGTGAAGGACAGGGGGTTGGGGCCAACGTCCTGACTTTC
-	TRBJ1-3	-	TRBV30	CAWTGASGNTIYF	TGTGCCTGGACAGGCGCCTCTGGAAACACCATATATTTT
-	TRBJ1-1	-	TRBV2	CASSTRGRVATEAFF	TGTGCCAGCAGTACCAGAGGGCGAGTGGCCACTGAAGCTTTCTTT
-	TRBJ2-6	-	TRBV7-8	CASSFNVGTMNSGANVLTF	TGTGCCAGCAGCTTCAATGTCGGGACAATGAACTCTGGGGCCAACGTCCTGACTTTC
TRBD1	TRBJ1-1	-	TRBV20-1	CSASPWDRGGTEAFF	TGCAGTGCTAGTCCTTGGGACAGGGGTGGCACTGAAGCTTTCTTT
-	TRBJ1-1	-	TRBV24-1	CATSEDRRNTEAFF	TGTGCCACCAGTGAAGACAGGCGGAACACTGAAGCTTTCTTT
-	TRBJ1-4	-	TRBV4-3	CASSRGEFGNEKLFF	TGCGCCAGCAGCCGGGGGGAGTTCGGTAATGAAAAACTGTTTTTT
-	TRBJ1-3	-	TRBV12-3/TRBV12-4	CASSLLSGNTIYF	TGTGCCAGCAGTTTATTATCTGGAAACACCATATATTTT
TRBD1	TRBJ2-7	few	TRBV7-2	CASSRDRGIHEQYF	TGTGCCAGCAGCCGGGACAGGGGGATCCACGAGCAGTACTTC
-	TRBJ1-2	-	TRBV7-8	CASSLGGGGLSQDYTF	TGTGCCAGCAGCTTAGGAGGGGGGGGCCTTTCTCAAGACTACACCTTC
-	TRBJ1-2	-	TRBV19	CASTERRNGYTF	TGTGCCAGTACCGAGAGGCGGAATGGCTACACCTTC
TRBD1	TRBJ1-1	-	TRBV18	CASSQDRGGMNTEAFF	TGTGCCAGCTCCCAAGACAGGGGGGGCATGAACACTGAAGCTTTCTTT
-	TRBJ2-7	-	TRBV3-1/TRBV3-2	CASSQVPSRYEQYF	TGTGCCAGCAGCCAAGTGCCTAGCAGGTACGAGCAGTACTTC
-	TRBJ2-2	-	TRBV7-9	CASRGLNTGELFF	TGTGCCAGCAGGGGGCTTAACACCGGGGAGCTGTTTTTT
-	TRBJ2-3	few	TRBV7-9	CASSPDTDTQYF	TGTGCCAGCAGCCCGGACACCGATACGCAGTATTTT
-	TRBJ2-1	-	TRBV14	CASSQVAGGYNEQFF	TGTGCCAGCAGCCAAGTGGCCGGAGGTTACAATGAGCAGTTCTTC
-	TRBJ2-3	-	TRBV3-1/TRBV3-2	CASSQNLATSTDTQYF	TGTGCCAGCAGCCAAAATCTAGCGACTAGCACAGATACGCAGTATTTT
-	TRBJ1-2	-	TRBV11-1	CASLPLRGIGDGYTF	TGTGCCAGCCTCCCCCTGCGGGGGATTGGAGATGGCTACACCTTC
TRBD1	TRBJ1-1	-	TRBV10-3	CAISPTGTGTSTEAFF	TGTGCCATCAGTCCCACCGGGACAGGGACGAGCACTGAAGCTTTCTTT
TRBD1	TRBJ1-3	-	TRBV7-9	CASSARGPGNTIYF	TGTGCCAGCAGCGCCAGGGGGCCTGGAAACACCATATATTTT
-	TRBJ2-2	-	TRBV11-1	CASSLVGSGNTGELFF	TGTGCCAGCAGCTTAGTCGGTTCGGGGAACACCGGGGAGCTGTTTTTT
-	TRBJ1-5	few	TRBV7-9	CASSLVAGAVSNQPQHF	TGTGCCAGCAGCTTAGTAGCAGGGGCCGTCAGCAATCAGCCCCAGCATTTT
TRBD1	TRBJ1-1	-	TRBV7-2	CASSVRQGLNTEAFF	TGTGCCAGCAGCGTAAGACAGGGGTTGAACACTGAAGCTTTCTTT
-	TRBJ2-5	-	TRBV9	CASSVGGETQYF	TGTGCCAGCAGCGTAGGAGGAGAGACCCAGTACTTC
TRBD1	TRBJ2-7	few	TRBV11-3	CASSLGQGIYEQYF	TGTGCCAGCAGCTTAGGACAGGGAATTTACGAGCAGTACTTC
TRBD1	TRBJ1-1	-	TRBV9	CASSPIGTANTEAFF	TGTGCCAGCAGCCCCATCGGGACAGCGAACACTGAAGCTTTCTTT
TRBD1	TRBJ2-2	-	TRBV19	CASSSRGSFTGELFF	TGTGCCAGTAGCTCCAGGGGGTCATTCACCGGGGAGCTGTTTTTT
-	TRBJ2-7	-	TRBV5-8	CASSLERGHIEQYF	TGTGCCAGCAGCTTGGAACGAGGGCACATCGAGCAGTACTTC
TRBD2	TRBJ2-1	-	TRBV11-2	CASSFLVGGGREQFF	TGTGCCAGCAGCTTTTTAGTGGGGGGGGGACGTGAGCAGTTCTTC
-	TRBJ1-5	-	TRBV5-1	CASSRGLGAEPQHF	TGCGCCAGCAGCCGAGGTCTGGGGGCTGAGCCCCAGCATTTT
-	TRBJ2-1	-	TRBV6-6	CASSHGVGNNEQFF	TGTGCCAGCAGTCACGGGGTAGGGAACAATGAGCAGTTCTTC
TRBD2	TRBJ2-7	once	TRBV25-1	CASSERTSGGASYEQYF	TGTGCCAGCAGTGAGAGGACTAGCGGGGGGGCCTCCTACGAGCAGTACTTC
TRBD2	TRBJ2-3	-	TRBV6-5	CASSYSSAGSTDTQYF	TGTGCCAGCAGTTATTCCTCAGCGGGGAGCACAGATACGCAGTATTTT
TRBD2	TRBJ2-5	-	TRBV5-4	CASSRSGGDSGTQYF	TGTGCCAGCAGCCGGAGCGGGGGGGACTCGGGGACCCAGTACTTC
-	TRBJ1-5	-	TRBV27	CASSLTFRSNQPQHF	TGTGCCAGCAGTTTAACTTTTCGGAGCAATCAGCCCCAGCATTTT
-	TRBJ1-1	-	TRBV5-6	CASSLVSVTEAFF	TGTGCCAGCAGCTTGGTTTCGGTAACTGAAGCTTTCTTT
-	TRBJ2-3	-	TRBV3-1/TRBV3-2	CASSQEGGYTDTQYF	TGTGCCAGCAGCCAAGAGGGGGGTTACACAGATACGCAGTATTTT
-	TRBJ1-3	-	TRBV27	CASSLSAGIEGNTIYF	TGTGCCAGCAGTTTATCCGCCGGGATCGAAGGAAACACCATATATTTT
-	TRBJ1-4	-	TRBV11-2	CASSSSEKLFF	TGTGCCAGCAGCTCTAGTGAAAAACTGTTTTTT
TRBD2	TRBJ2-1	-	TRBV5-1	CASSLTFSGGANEQFF	TGCGCCAGCAGCTTGACCTTTAGCGGGGGGGCAAATGAGCAGTTCTTC
TRBD2	TRBJ2-1	once	TRBV19	CASNMAGGFYNEQFF	TGTGCCAGTAATATGGCGGGGGGTTTCTACAATGAGCAGTTCTTC
-	TRBJ1-1	-	TRBV7-9	CASSPETGFTEAFF	TGTGCCAGCAGCCCCGAGACAGGTTTCACTGAAGCTTTCTTT
-	TRBJ2-7	-	TRBV6-2/TRBV6-3	CASSYDRGGNEQYF	TGTGCCAGCAGTTACGATAGGGGCGGTAACGAGCAGTACTTC